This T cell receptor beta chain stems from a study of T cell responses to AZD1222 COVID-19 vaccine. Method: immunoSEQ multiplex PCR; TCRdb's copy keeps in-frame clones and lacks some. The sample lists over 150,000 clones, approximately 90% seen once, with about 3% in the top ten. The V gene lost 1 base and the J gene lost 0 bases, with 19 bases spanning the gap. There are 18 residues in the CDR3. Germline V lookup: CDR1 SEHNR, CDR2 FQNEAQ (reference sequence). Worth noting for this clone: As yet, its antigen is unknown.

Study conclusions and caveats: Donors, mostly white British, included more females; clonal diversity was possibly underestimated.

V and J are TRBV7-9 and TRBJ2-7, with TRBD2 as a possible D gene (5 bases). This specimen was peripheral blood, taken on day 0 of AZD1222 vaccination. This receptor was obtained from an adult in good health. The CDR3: CASSLDPGYSAISYEQYF. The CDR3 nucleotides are TGTGCCAGCAGCTTAGATCCCGGTTATAGCGCCATCTCCTACGAGCAGTACTTC.